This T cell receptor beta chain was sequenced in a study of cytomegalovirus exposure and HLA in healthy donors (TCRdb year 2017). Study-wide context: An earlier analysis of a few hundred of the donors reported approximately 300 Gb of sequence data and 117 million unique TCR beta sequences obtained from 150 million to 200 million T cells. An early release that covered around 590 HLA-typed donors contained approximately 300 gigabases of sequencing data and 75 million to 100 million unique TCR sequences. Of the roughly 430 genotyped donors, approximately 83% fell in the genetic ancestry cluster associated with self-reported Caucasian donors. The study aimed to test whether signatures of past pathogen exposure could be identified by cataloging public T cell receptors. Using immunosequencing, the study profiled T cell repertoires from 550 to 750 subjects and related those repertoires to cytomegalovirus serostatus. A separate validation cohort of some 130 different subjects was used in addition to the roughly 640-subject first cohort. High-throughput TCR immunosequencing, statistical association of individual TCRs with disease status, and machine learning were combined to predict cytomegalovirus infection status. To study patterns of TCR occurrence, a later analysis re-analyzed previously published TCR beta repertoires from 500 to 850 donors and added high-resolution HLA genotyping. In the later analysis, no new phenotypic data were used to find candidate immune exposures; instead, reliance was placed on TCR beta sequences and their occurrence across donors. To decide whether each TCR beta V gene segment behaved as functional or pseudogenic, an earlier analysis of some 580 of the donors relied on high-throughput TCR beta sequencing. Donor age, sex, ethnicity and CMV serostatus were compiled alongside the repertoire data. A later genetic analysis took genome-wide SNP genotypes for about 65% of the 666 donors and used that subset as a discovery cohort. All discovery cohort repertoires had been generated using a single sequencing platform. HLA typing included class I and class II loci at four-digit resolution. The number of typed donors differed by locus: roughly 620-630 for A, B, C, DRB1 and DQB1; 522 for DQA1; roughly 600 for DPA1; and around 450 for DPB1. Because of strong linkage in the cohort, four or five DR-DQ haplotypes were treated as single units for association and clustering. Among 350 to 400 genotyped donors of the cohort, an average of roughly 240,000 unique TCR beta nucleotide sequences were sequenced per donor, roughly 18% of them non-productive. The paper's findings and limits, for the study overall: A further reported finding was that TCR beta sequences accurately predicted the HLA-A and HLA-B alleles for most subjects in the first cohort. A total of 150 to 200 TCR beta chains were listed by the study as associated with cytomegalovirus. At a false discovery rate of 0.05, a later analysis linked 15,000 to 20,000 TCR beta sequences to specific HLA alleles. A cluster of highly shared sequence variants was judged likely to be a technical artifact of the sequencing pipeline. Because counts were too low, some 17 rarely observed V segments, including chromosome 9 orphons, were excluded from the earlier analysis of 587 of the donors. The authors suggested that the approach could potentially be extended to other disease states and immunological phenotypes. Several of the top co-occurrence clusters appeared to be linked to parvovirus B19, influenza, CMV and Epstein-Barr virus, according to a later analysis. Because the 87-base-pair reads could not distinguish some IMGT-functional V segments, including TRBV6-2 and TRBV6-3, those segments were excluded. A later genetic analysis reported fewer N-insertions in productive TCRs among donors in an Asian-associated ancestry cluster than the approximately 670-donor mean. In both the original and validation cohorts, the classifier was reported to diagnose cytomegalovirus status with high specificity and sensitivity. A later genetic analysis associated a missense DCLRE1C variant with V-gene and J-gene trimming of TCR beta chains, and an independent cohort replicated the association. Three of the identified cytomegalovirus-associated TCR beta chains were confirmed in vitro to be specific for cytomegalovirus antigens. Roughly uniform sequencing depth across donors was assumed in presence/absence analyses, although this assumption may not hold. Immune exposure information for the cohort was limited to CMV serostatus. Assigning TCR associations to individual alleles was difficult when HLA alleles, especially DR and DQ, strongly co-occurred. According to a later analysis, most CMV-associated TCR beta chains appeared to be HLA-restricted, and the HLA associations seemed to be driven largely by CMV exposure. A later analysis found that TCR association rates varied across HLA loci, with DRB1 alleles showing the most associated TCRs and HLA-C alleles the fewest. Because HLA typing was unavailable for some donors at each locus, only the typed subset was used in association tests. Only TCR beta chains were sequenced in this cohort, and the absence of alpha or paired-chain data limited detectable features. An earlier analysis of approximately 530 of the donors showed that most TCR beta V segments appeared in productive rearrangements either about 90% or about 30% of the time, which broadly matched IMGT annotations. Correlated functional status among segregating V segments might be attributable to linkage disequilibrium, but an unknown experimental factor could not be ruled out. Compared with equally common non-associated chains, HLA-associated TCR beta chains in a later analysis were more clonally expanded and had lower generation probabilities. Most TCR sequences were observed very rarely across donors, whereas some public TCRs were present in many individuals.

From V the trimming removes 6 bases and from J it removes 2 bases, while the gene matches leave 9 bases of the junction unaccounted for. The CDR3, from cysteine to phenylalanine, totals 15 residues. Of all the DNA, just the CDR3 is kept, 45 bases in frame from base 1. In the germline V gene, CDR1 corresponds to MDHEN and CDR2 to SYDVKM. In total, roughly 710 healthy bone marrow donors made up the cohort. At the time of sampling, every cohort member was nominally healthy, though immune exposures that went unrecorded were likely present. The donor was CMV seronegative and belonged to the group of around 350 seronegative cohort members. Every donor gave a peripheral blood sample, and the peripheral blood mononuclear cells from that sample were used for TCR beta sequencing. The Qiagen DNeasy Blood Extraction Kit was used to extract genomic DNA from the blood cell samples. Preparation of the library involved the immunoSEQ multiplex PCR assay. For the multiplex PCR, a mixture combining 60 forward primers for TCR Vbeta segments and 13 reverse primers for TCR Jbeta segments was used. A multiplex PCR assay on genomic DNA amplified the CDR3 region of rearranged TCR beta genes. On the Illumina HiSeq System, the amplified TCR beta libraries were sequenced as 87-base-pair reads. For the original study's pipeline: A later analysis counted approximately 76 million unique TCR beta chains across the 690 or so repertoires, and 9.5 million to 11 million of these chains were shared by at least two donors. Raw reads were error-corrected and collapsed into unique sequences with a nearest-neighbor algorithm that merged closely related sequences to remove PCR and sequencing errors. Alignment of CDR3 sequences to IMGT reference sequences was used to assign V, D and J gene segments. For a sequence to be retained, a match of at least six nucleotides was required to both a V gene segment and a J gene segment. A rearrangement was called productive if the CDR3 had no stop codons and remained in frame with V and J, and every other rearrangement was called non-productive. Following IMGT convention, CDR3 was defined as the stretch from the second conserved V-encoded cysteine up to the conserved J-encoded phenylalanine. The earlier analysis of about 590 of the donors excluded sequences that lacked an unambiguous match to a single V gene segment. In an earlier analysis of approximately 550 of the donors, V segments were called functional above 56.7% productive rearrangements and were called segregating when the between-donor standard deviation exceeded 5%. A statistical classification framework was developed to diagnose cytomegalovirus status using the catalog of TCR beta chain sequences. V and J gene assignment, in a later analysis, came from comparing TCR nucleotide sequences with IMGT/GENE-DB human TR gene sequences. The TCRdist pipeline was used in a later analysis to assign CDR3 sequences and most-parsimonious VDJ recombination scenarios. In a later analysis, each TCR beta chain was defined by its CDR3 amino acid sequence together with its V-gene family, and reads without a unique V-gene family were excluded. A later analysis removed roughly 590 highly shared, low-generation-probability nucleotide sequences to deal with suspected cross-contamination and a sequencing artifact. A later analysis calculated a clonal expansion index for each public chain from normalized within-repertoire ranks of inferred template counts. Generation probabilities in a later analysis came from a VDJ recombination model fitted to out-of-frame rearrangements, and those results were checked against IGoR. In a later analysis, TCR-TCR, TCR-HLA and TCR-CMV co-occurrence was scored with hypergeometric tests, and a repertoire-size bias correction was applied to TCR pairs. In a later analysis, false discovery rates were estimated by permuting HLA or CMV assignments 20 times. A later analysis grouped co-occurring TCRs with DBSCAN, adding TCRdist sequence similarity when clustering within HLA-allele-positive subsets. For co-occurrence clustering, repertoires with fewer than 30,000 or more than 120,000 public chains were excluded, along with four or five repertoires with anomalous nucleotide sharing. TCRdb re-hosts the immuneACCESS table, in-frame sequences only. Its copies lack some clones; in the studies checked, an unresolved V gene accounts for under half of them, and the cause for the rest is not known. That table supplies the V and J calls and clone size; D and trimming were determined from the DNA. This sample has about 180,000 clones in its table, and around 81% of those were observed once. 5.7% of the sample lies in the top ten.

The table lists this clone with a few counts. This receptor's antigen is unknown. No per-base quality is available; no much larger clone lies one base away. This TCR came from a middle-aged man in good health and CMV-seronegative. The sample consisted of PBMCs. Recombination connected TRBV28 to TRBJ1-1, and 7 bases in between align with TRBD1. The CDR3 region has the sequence CASSELQGKNTEAFF. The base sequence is TGTGCCAGCAGCGAGTTACAGGGGAAAAACACTGAAGCTTTCTTT.